This entry lists 21 T cell receptor beta chains sequenced from one sample in a study of blood T cells in healthy people across ages. Using a J-beta primer mix together with a sample-barcoded 5' primer, a second PCR was run for roughly 6 to 12 cycles. MiXCR, applied by TCRdb to the 5' RACE reads, yields one record per CDR3 protein. The data show roughly 1,100,000 distinct CDR3 sequences, approximately 25% seen once. These data were also reused for a study on T cells of mothers and their children.

Specimen: blood. The receptors come from a girl under 10 years old in good health.

The V gene is TRBV24-1, the J gene TRBJ2-5, with a weak D call TRBD2 (7 bases). The J call may not be correct, given that the DNA end is closer to TRBJ2-7. Germline CDR1 reads KGHDR; CDR2 reads SFDVKD. There are 14 residues in the CDR3. For the CDR3, the DNA is TGTGCCACCAGTTCAGGGGACTACTCCTACGAGCAGTACTTC. It codes for CATSSGDYSYEQYF.

The chain couples TRBV11-2 to TRBJ1-1, with a tentative D call TRBD1 (6 bases). CDR1 and CDR2 (germline): SGHAT, FQNNGV. Trimming removed 5 bases at V and 5 bases at J, with 9 bases between. The CDR3 consists of 12 residues. The CDR3 region is CASSIQGTEAFF. The CDR3 bases are TGTGCCAGCAGCATACAGGGTACTGAAGCTTTCTTT.

Points on this clonotype: The conserved phenylalanine or tryptophan is not found at the CDR3 terminus, so this likely reflects a read error. The chain carries TRBV5-1 and TRBJ2-7; TRBD2 matches 12 bases. This CDR3 has 15 residues. V trimming: 2 bases; J trimming: 1 base; junction bases outside the gene matches: 1. Germline CDR1 is SGHRS and CDR2 is YFSETQ. In DNA, the CDR3 is TGCGCCAGCAGCTTAGGACTAGCGGGATCCTACGAGCAGTACTGC. Translation gives CASSLGLAGSYEQYC.

The chain is built from TRBV29-1 and TRBJ2-6, with D maybe TRBD1 (6 bases). V lost 3 bases to trimming and J lost 11 bases, with 17 bases between them. Germline values: CDR1 SQVTM, CDR2 ANQGSEA. The CDR3 length is 14 residues. CDR3 protein: CSVEDRPGSDVLTF. In nucleotides, the CDR3 is TGCAGCGTTGAGGACAGACCTGGTTCGGACGTCCTGACTTTC.

This clonotype appeared a few times. The chain joins TRBV12-3 or TRBV12-4 to TRBJ2-5; D possibly corresponds to TRBD1 (6 bases). The J call is uncertain, as TRBJ2-7 better fits the DNA end. This CDR3 region has 13 residues. CDR3 bases: TGTGCCAGCATCCAGGGGAATAGCTACGAGCAGTACTTC. This gives the protein CASIQGNSYEQYF.

This chain uses TRBV5-1 with TRBJ2-3; 13 nucleotides line up with TRBD2. The CDR3 totals 20 residues. Germline assignment: CDR1 SGHRS and CDR2 YFSETQ. V was clipped by 3 bases and J by 2 bases; unmatched bases: 15. CDR3 nucleotides: TGCGCCAGCAGCTACTTAATACGAGGGACTAGCGGGGAAGACACAGATACGCAGTATTTT. Its translation is CASSYLIRGTSGEDTDTQYF.

This chain joins TRBV3-1 and TRBJ1-1, with 7 bases fitting TRBD1. J lost 5 bases, V lost 2 bases, and 5 bases had no gene match. The CDR3 is made up of 14 amino acids. Germline values: CDR1 LGHDT, CDR2 YNNKEL (reference sequence). In nucleotides, the CDR3 is TGTGCCAGCAGCCAAATCATGACAGGGACTGAAGCTTTCTTT. Encoded protein: CASSQIMTGTEAFF.

A note on this clonotype: The junction and the germline gene differ at one end; a read error may be behind it. CDR3 in DNA: TGTGCCAGCAGCTTTATTAGTCAGGACCCGTTCCCCCAAGAGGCCCAGTACTTC. Protein sequence: CASSFISQDPFPQEAQYF. V gene TRBV7-9 combines with J gene TRBJ2-5; unclear D gene. In germline, CDR1 is SEHNR, CDR2 FQNEAQ (reference sequence). The CDR3 is 18 amino acids.

This clonotype turned up a few times. The CDR3 region is CASSFYRDIQAQETQYF. The CDR3 DNA sequence: TGTGCCAGCAGCTTTTACCGGGACATCCAAGCCCAAGAGACCCAGTACTTC. V usage is TRBV11-2 and J usage is TRBJ2-5, with D maybe TRBD1 (6 bases). There are 17 residues in the CDR3. The germline V and J ends were trimmed by 3 bases and 1 base, with 18 bases remaining between them. The germline gives CDR1 SGHAT, CDR2 FQNNGV.

This clonotype was detected a few times. The rearrangement uses TRBV10-3 and TRBJ2-5; weak D call: TRBD1 (6 bases). This CDR3 is 15 amino acids long. The germline V gene has CDR1 ENHRY and CDR2 SYGVKD. V was shortened by 6 bases and J by 5 bases, with 19 bases between the two germline ends. In DNA, the CDR3 is TGTGCCATCAGGGGACAAGGAGCGATTGGTGAGACCCAGTACTTC. Residues: CAIRGQGAIGETQYF.

The chain has TRBV29-1 and TRBJ2-3; no clear D gene. This CDR3 comprises 10 residues. The V gene's germline CDR1 is SQVTM and CDR2 ANQGSEA. Between the trimmed V and J ends, which lost 4 bases and 4 bases, there was a span of 3 bases. The chain's CDR3 is CSVASDTQYF. As DNA, the CDR3 is TGCAGCGTTGCGTCAGATACGCAGTATTTT.

In its sample, this clonotype was seen once. The chain links TRBV5-6 to TRBJ2-5; D gene ambiguous. Germline CDR1 is SGHDT and CDR2 is YYEEEE. CDR3 length equals 13 residues. V lost 4 bases and J 5 bases, leaving 12 bases between the germline ends. CDR3 loop: CASSHGPPETQYF. CDR3 nucleotides: TGTGCCAGCAGCCACGGACCGCCGGAGACCCAGTACTTC.

This clonotype turned up a few times. The V gene is TRBV24-1, the J gene TRBJ2-7, with D unresolved. The CDR3 loop spans 12 amino acids. CDR1 KGHDR and CDR2 SFDVKD come from the germline V gene. The ends were cut back, 9 bases at V and 2 bases at J, with 10 bases in the middle. The CDR3 coding sequence is TGTGCCACCCATAGATTTCCCTACGAGCAGTACTTC. It encodes CATHRFPYEQYF.

This clonotype was observed at least ten times. The J gene is TRBJ1-1, the V gene TRBV4-3; D gene unclear. Trimming took 0 bases from V and 10 from J, leaving 12 bases between them. The CDR3 extends over 13 amino acids. Germline-derived CDR1 and CDR2 are LGHNA and YSLEER. The CDR3 DNA reads as TGCGCCAGCAGCCAAGACTCGGGAAATAGAGCTTTCTTT. It translates to CASSQDSGNRAFF.

This clonotype was seen only a few times. The CDR3 DNA reads TGTGCCAGCTCCTCCTTTGTAAACGGCGCATCTAAGGCCAAAAACATTCAGTACTTC. Translation gives CASSSFVNGASKAKNIQYF. The V gene is TRBV21-1, the J gene TRBJ2-4; TRBD1 is the table's D call, not checked against the DNA. TRBV21-1 is marked as a pseudogene. The CDR3 spans 19 residues.

This clonotype has only a few counts. The junction departs from the called germline gene at one end, perhaps through a read error. V and J are TRBV4-1 and TRBJ2-5, with D possibly being TRBD2 (6 bases). The CDR3 is 14 residues long. Germline V CDR1 and CDR2: MGHRA, YSYEKL. The DNA for the CDR3 is TGCGCCGGCAGCCAAGATATAGGAGGGGAGACCCAGTACTTC. Amino acids: CAGSQDIGGETQYF.

The rearrangement uses TRBV4-1 and TRBJ2-1; either TRBD1 or TRBD2 may supply D (5 bases each). The DNA end is more similar to TRBJ2-5, so the J call may be wrong. The length of the CDR3 is 16 residues. Per the germline V gene, CDR1 is MGHRA and CDR2 is YSYEKL. CDR3 nucleotide sequence: TGCGCCAGCAGCCCCAATGGAGGACATATTCAAGAGACCCAGTACTTC. Its translation: CASSPNGGHIQETQYF.

This clonotype appeared a few times. The gene calls are TRBV5-1 and TRBJ2-3; D is unclear. The CDR3 runs 15 residues. Between the trimmed V and J ends, which lost 5 bases and 7 bases, there was a span of 20 bases. The germline CDR1 and CDR2 sequences are SGHRS and YFSETQ. The CDR3 DNA reads as TGCGCCAGCAGACCCACCCTAGGGCCCGGGTATACGCAGTATTTT. It is translated as CASRPTLGPGYTQYF.

This clonotype was counted between two and nine times. This rearrangement joins TRBV10-3 to TRBJ1-2; D gene unclear. The germline CDR1 and CDR2 sequences are ENHRY and SYGVKD. The CDR3 has 13 amino acids. Trimming removed 7 bases from V and 1 base from J, with 10 bases in between. CDR3 in DNA: TGTGCCATCAACGTCGGGGATAACTATGGCTACACCTTC. It is translated as CAINVGDNYGYTF.

This chain links TRBV7-3 with TRBJ2-4; the D gene is possibly TRBD2 (5 bases). This CDR3 contains 15 residues. The V end was cut by 3 bases, the J end by 6 bases, with 15 bases between. Germline CDR1 is SGHTA and CDR2 is FQGTGA. CDR3 coding DNA: TGTGCCAGCAGCTTGGATTTCGGGGATGGAAACATTCAGTACTTC. Translated, it gives CASSLDFGDGNIQYF.

This chain joins TRBV11-2 and TRBJ2-7; D is unclear. The CDR3 is made up of 15 amino acids. Between the trimmed V and J ends, which lost 3 bases and 6 bases, there was a span of 18 bases. Germline values: CDR1 SGHAT, CDR2 FQNNGV. CDR3 nucleotide sequence: TGTGCCAGCAGCTTGGAGTGGCTTAGCCCTTTCGAGCAGTACTTC. It codes for CASSLEWLSPFEQYF.